This T cell receptor (beta chain) was sequenced in a study of spatial heterogeneity in lung cancer (dated by TCRdb to the late 2010s). With respect to the entire study: More beta-chain than alpha-chain transcripts were consistently detected, likely reflecting higher beta-chain transcript abundance. In the raw uncorrected reads, each unique combination of TCR and UMI appeared more than ten times on average. In non-small cell lung cancer, the study quantitatively compared TCR alpha and beta repertoires across several tumor regions, matched nontumor lung, and blood. Nonsynonymous mutation counts, determined by whole-exome sequencing of tumor tissue, were related to features of the TCR repertoire. Both alpha and beta chains were TCR-sequenced in fewer than 250 tumor regions, approximately 67 matched nontumor lung samples and 56 PBMC samples obtained at surgery.

Libraries came from 5' RACE. Sequencing instrument: NextSeq 500. The TCR library protocol attached a unique molecular identifier to each TCR cDNA molecule to allow correction of PCR and sequencing errors. The authors' analysis ran thus. TCR identification, UMI-based error correction and CDR3 extraction were all carried out with Decombinator tools. Expanded TCRs were defined as those above a frequency of 2 per 1,000, corresponding to the top 1% of the tumor frequency distribution. Renyi diversity was computed with the R vegan package after each repertoire had been subsampled 100 times to 5,000 TCRs. To build CDR3 similarity networks, amino acid triplet string-kernel similarity was used, and CDR3s were connected when their pairwise similarity was above 0.82. TCRdb's own reprocessing of the public reads used fastp at Q25 and MiXCR and kept productive beta chains. Every CDR3 protein is listed once, alongside the most common genes and DNA of its rows. TCRdb, not the original authors, processed these V and J calls. The sample table contains more than 30,000 distinct CDR3 sequences; only one count was recorded for roughly 5.2% of them. The ten top clones hold approximately 10% of the sample.

Measured from the cysteine to the phenylalanine, the CDR3 is 14 residues long. Only the CDR3 portion is preserved as DNA: 42 bases, with reading frame beginning at the first base. Trimming costs V 2 bases and J 1 base, and their ends lie 8 bases apart. CDR1 is given as MGHRA and CDR2 as YSYEKL, both from the germline V gene. Interpreted using the paper, the time point label stands for: sample taken at primary tumor resection. For TCR sequencing, whole RNA was extracted from tumor and nontumor lung tissue, or from cryopreserved PBMC samples, and no cell sorting was done. Samples were obtained from 65 to 90 patients with early-stage, untreated non-small cell lung cancer from the lung TRACERx cohort. Only patients with enough RNA available from two or more tumor regions were chosen for TCR sequencing. This clonotype was counted between two and nine times. Its antigen target is currently unknown. Qualities for individual bases were not recorded, and no much larger clone is one base off.

Broader findings and caveats from the paper: Ubiquitous expanded tumor TCRs showed up in blood more often at tumor resection than at routine follow-up. Additional single-cell paired TCR alpha and beta sequencing was considered necessary to confirm, at a functional level, the hypothesis that regional TCRs recognize regional mutations.

The sequence links TRBV4-1 to TRBJ2-5; the D gene assignment is ambiguous. The input for sequencing was PBMCs, taken at surgery. The clonotype was recovered from a male donor with early-stage non-small cell lung cancer. The CDR3 protein is CASSQRRTQETQYF. The DNA reads as follows: TGCGCCAGCAGCCAACGTCGGACCCAAGAGACCCAGTACTTC.